The 5 T cell receptor beta chains in this list originate from one sample, sequenced in a study of identical twins (dated by TCRdb to about 2016). The receptor library was made with 5' RACE. Instrument on record: Illumina HiSeq 2000. TCRdb trimmed the raw reads at Q25, called clones with MiXCR and kept productive beta chains. Records with the same CDR3 protein are collapsed into one entry carrying the most frequent genes and DNA. The sample table lists just over 450,000 distinct CDR3 sequences, 11% to 15% of them with a count of one. The ten biggest clones cover around 0.57% of the sample. A further study also used this sample, focusing on yellow fever vaccine responses in identical twins.

Sequencing used CD4+ T cells sorted from blood. Receptors were obtained from a woman aged 18 to 35 in good health.

The V gene is TRBV6-5, the J gene TRBJ2-3; 8 bases map to TRBD2. The germline V gene has CDR1 MNHEY and CDR2 SVGAGI. With 4 bases clipped from V and 0 bases from J, the junction kept 6 bases outside the gene matches. The CDR3 has 16 amino acids. DNA for the CDR3: TGTGCCAGCAGTTCCATTAGCGGGGCGAGCACAGATACGCAGTATTTT. It encodes CASSSISGASTDTQYF.

J is TRBJ2-1 and V is TRBV14, with 8 bases identical to TRBD2. The V segment lost 4 bases and the J segment 9 bases; nucleotides outside the gene matches: 2. The CDR3 is 12 amino acids. Germline V lookup: CDR1 SGHDN, CDR2 FVKESK. The CDR3 sequence: CASSRGLGEQFF. In nucleotides, the CDR3 is TGTGCCAGCAGCCGGGGACTAGGTGAGCAGTTCTTC.

This clonotype was counted between two and nine times. The gene calls are TRBV5-6 and TRBJ1-6, with no clear D. The CDR3 length is 12 residues. Germline CDR1 reads SGHDT; CDR2 reads YYEEEE. V was shortened by 2 bases and J by 7 bases, with 4 bases between the two germline ends. CDR3 coding DNA: TGTGCCAGCAGCTTCGTGAATTCACCCCTCCACTTT. It translates to CASSFVNSPLHF.

This clonotype was seen a few times. The chain recombines TRBV11-2 with TRBJ2-7, with 9 bases matching TRBD2. The V gene's germline CDR1 is SGHAT and CDR2 FQNNGV. Germline trimming cut 1 base from V and 2 bases from J; bases unmatched to any gene: 6. This CDR3 spans 16 amino acids. The chain's CDR3 is CASSLVPGLAPYEQYF. CDR3 DNA: TGTGCCAGCAGCTTAGTCCCGGGACTAGCTCCCTACGAGCAGTACTTC.

This clonotype occurred a few times. The chain links TRBV6-5 to TRBJ2-2; 7 bases map to TRBD2. The V and J ends lost 0 bases and 1 base, in that order; junction bases with no gene match: 2. This CDR3 region has 16 residues. Per the germline V gene, CDR1 is MNHEY and CDR2 is SVGAGI. CDR3 bases: TGTGCCAGCAGTTACTCCCGCGGGGGGAACACCGGGGAGCTGTTTTTT. Protein product: CASSYSRGGNTGELFF.